This T cell receptor beta chain is from a study of cytomegalovirus exposure and HLA in healthy donors. This clone was counted once. Its antigen is unknown. TCRdb's copy holds only in-frame clones and misses some; the assay was immunoSEQ multiplex PCR. The sample has fewer than 200,000 clones; around nine tenths are singletons. Study observations and caveats: Listed as cytomegalovirus-associated were 150 to 200 TCR beta chains. It was reported that the classifier diagnosed cytomegalovirus status with high specificity and sensitivity in both the original and validation cohorts. Confirmation in vitro established that a few CMV-associated chains were specific for CMV antigens.

The sequence was collected from a man younger than 35 in good health and CMV-seropositive. The sequencing sample was made of PBMCs.

This chain's CDR3 is CASSYLVGGTPYEQYF. CDR3 DNA: TGTGCCAGCAGTTACTTAGTCGGGGGGACCCCCTACGAGCAGTACTTC. The chain recombines TRBV6-5 with TRBJ2-7, with TRBD2 matching 7 bases. The CDR3 has 16 amino acids. Germline lookup yields CDR1 MNHEY and CDR2 SVGAGI. V shed 1 base, J shed 2 bases, and the junction held 8 bases outside the gene matches.